A single sample is the source of the 28 T cell receptor beta chains below, sequenced in a study of spatial heterogeneity in lung cancer. In TCRdb, the 5' RACE reads were re-called with MiXCR into one record per CDR3 protein. The sample includes about 2,800 distinct CDR3 sequences, roughly 30% seen only once; the top ten take 60% to 80%. This sample's time point: sample taken at primary tumor resection. Tumor, nontumor lung or frozen PBMC supplied whole RNA that was sequenced unsorted. The sample here was PBMCs, taken at surgery. The receptors come from a male donor with early-stage non-small cell lung cancer.

V is TRBV5-6 and J is TRBJ2-7; D is ambiguous. The CDR3 loop spans 12 amino acids. Trimming pared 2 bases from V and 3 bases from J, leaving 6 bases between. Germline CDR1 reads SGHDT; CDR2 reads YYEEEE. CDR3 DNA: TGTGCCAGCAGCTTCCCGGACTACGAGCAGTACTTC. As protein: CASSFPDYEQYF.

In its sample, this clonotype was seen a few times. This rearrangement joins TRBV11-2 to TRBJ1-2; D might be TRBD1 (5 bases). Germline V gene data show CDR1 as SGHAT and CDR2 as FQNNGV. This CDR3 spans 18 amino acids. V lost 3 bases, J lost 0 bases, and 20 bases lay in between. The CDR3 sequence: CASSFGRGRGAANYGYTF. For the CDR3, the DNA is TGTGCCAGCAGCTTCGGTAGAGGTAGAGGGGCCGCTAACTATGGCTACACCTTC.

This rearrangement joins TRBV28 to TRBJ2-3; D is perhaps TRBD2 (7 bases). The CDR3 extends over 16 amino acids. V dropped 3 bases and J dropped 2 bases, with 15 bases sitting between them. Germline-derived CDR1 and CDR2 are MDHEN and SYDVKM. This chain's CDR3 is CASSFPLAGATDTQYF. DNA for the CDR3: TGTGCCAGCAGTTTTCCCCTGGCGGGGGCCACAGATACGCAGTATTTT.

The chain carries TRBV7-9 and TRBJ2-3, with D possibly TRBD1 on 5 matching bases. With 5 bases removed from V and 5 bases from J, the gap between germline ends came to 14 bases. This CDR3 spans 14 amino acids. In germline, CDR1 is SEHNR, CDR2 FQNEAQ (reference sequence). CDR3 loop: CASSPARQIDTQYF. The CDR3 DNA sequence: TGTGCCAGCAGCCCCGCCCGACAGATAGATACGCAGTATTTT.

This clonotype ranks as large. The chain links TRBV28 to TRBJ2-5; 8 nucleotides agree with TRBD2. Germline CDR1 reads MDHEN; CDR2 reads SYDVKM. CDR3 length equals 17 residues. V lost 0 bases to trimming and J lost 2 bases; unmatched junction nucleotides: 8. CDR3 region: CASSLWTAGETQETQYF. The CDR3 nucleotides read TGTGCCAGCAGTTTATGGACAGCGGGAGAAACTCAAGAGACCCAGTACTTC.

This clonotype was detected ten times or more. The chain has TRBV4-2 and TRBJ1-1, with D possibly being TRBD1 (6 bases). The CDR3 is 14 residues long. Germline V gene lookup returns CDR1 LGHNA and CDR2 YNFKEQ. Trimming left V 4 bases short and J 4 bases short, with 13 bases between. As DNA, the CDR3 is TGTGCCAGCAGCCCGGAGGGGGAGGCCACTGAAGCTTTCTTT. Its translation: CASSPEGEATEAFF.

The rearrangement links TRBV28 to TRBJ1-5; D is undetermined. The CDR3 is 17 residues long. Trimming removed 6 bases at V and 0 bases at J, with 18 bases between. From germline, CDR1 is MDHEN and CDR2 SYDVKM. The CDR3 DNA reads as TGTGCCAGCAGGCCGCCTTACCAGACCTATAGCAATCAGCCCCAGCATTTT. It encodes CASRPPYQTYSNQPQHF.

By share of the sample, this clonotype is medium-sized. The rearrangement links TRBV3-1 to TRBJ2-3; D may be TRBD1 or TRBD2 (5 bases each). V dropped 0 bases and J dropped 4 bases, with 17 bases sitting between them. Germline V gives CDR1 LGHDT, CDR2 YNNKEL (reference sequence). This CDR3 comprises 17 residues. The CDR3 DNA sequence: TGTGCCAGCAGCCAAGATGCTAGCTTGGGGCCCGCAGATACGCAGTATTTT. Protein: CASSQDASLGPADTQYF.

This clonotype is medium-sized within its sample. V usage is TRBV2 and J usage is TRBJ1-6; D is undetermined. The CDR3 is 14 amino acids. CDR1 is SNHLY, CDR2 FYNNEI, per germline. The V end was cut by 4 bases, the J end by 6 bases, with 10 bases between. The CDR3 here is CASSVEGFNSPLHF. The CDR3 nucleotides are TGTGCCAGCAGTGTAGAAGGGTTTAATTCACCCCTCCACTTT.

This clonotype was counted at least ten times. The chain has TRBV5-1 and TRBJ1-4, with TRBD1 matching over 10 bases. CDR3 length: 15 amino acids. Per the germline V gene, CDR1 is SGHRS and CDR2 is YFSETQ. V lost 4 bases, J lost 6 bases, and 6 bases stayed unmatched. CDR3 DNA: TGCGCCAGCAGCACCGGACAGGGGGAGGATGAAAAACTGTTTTTT. The encoded protein is CASSTGQGEDEKLFF. The full variable domain, its missing parts supplied by reference TRBV5-1 and TRBJ1-4, is KAGVTQTPRYLIKTRGQQVTLSCSPISGHRSVSWYQQTPGQGLQFLFEYFSETQRNKGNFPGRFSGRQFSNSRSEMNVSTLELGDSALYLCASSTGQGEDEKLFFGSGTQLSVL.

This clonotype is deemed medium-sized. J is TRBJ2-7 and V is TRBV29-1, with 7 bases aligning to TRBD2. The CDR3 covers 12 residues. V was clipped by 3 bases and J by 4 bases; unmatched bases: 3. CDR1 and CDR2 (germline): SQVTM, ANQGSEA. This chain's CDR3 is CSVEGEGYEQYF. In DNA, the CDR3 is TGCAGCGTTGAGGGGGAGGGATACGAGCAGTACTTC.

This clonotype was observed a few times. The chain links TRBV6-4 to TRBJ2-2; 9 nucleotides match TRBD2. The CDR3 sequence is 16 residues long. Germline lookup yields CDR1 MRHNA and CDR2 SNTAGT. Unmatched junction bases numbered 4, after V lost 0 bases and J lost 5 bases. This CDR3 is CASSDSPGLATGELFF. The CDR3, as DNA: TGTGCCAGCAGTGACTCCCCCGGACTAGCGACCGGGGAGCTGTTTTTT.

In its sample, this clonotype is medium-sized (0.01 to 0.1%). DNA for the CDR3: TGTGCCAGCAGCTTGGAAGGGCCCCCTAGAATGAACACTGAAGCTTTCTTT. Translated: CASSLEGPPRMNTEAFF. This chain connects TRBV5-5 to TRBJ1-1; no clear D. CDR1 SGHKS and CDR2 YYEKEE come from the germline V gene (reference sequence). V dropped 0 bases and J dropped 0 bases, with 15 bases sitting between them. The CDR3 runs to 17 residues.

The table lists this clonotype with a few counts. The V gene is TRBV19, the J gene TRBJ2-1; a weak D match, TRBD1 (5 bases). CDR1 is LNHDA and CDR2 is SQIVND in the germline V gene (reference sequence). CDR3 length: 11 amino acids. The ends were cut back, 8 bases at V and 3 bases at J, with 5 bases in the middle. CDR3: CASGHYNEQFF. The DNA of the CDR3 is TGTGCCAGTGGACACTACAATGAGCAGTTCTTC.

This clonotype is medium-sized (0.01 to 0.1%) within its sample. The gene calls are TRBV28 and TRBJ2-7; 7 positions match TRBD1. This CDR3 contains 14 residues. Trimming took 6 bases from V and 3 from J; bases not matched to a gene: 8. Germline CDR1 is MDHEN and CDR2 is SYDVKM. The CDR3 loop is CASSRPRDSYEQYF. DNA for the CDR3: TGTGCCAGCAGCCGCCCCCGGGACAGCTACGAGCAGTACTTC.

The V gene is TRBV5-6, the J gene TRBJ1-5; D gene uncertain. The V gene's germline CDR1 is SGHDT and CDR2 YYEEEE. Trimming pared 1 base from V and 2 bases from J, leaving 4 bases between. The CDR3 length is 13 residues. The CDR3 is CASSLWGNQPQHF. For the CDR3, the DNA is TGTGCCAGCAGCTTGTGGGGCAATCAGCCCCAGCATTTT.

This clonotype showed up many times. This chain links TRBV20-1 with TRBJ2-5, with 10 bases identical to TRBD2. The CDR3 consists of 13 residues. Looked up from germline, CDR1 is DFQATT and CDR2 is SNEGSKA (reference sequence). V was pared by 5 bases and J by 4 bases, with 4 bases of the junction left unmatched. The CDR3 DNA is TGCAGTGCTGGCGGGACTAGCGTAGAGACCCAGTACTTC. Translated: CSAGGTSVETQYF.

This clonotype is medium-sized by share. The chain has TRBV9 and TRBJ2-3; possibly TRBD1 for D (5 bases). V lost 1 base, J lost 0 bases, and 9 bases lay in between. CDR1 is SGDLS, CDR2 YYNGEE, per germline. The CDR3 totals 15 residues. The CDR3 reads CASSVLGHSTDTQYF. The CDR3 DNA reads TGTGCCAGCAGCGTACTAGGACATAGCACAGATACGCAGTATTTT.

This clonotype has ten or more counts. The CDR3 spells CASSLGGPPSSYNEQFF. CDR3 nucleotides: TGTGCCAGCAGTCTCGGGGGTCCCCCGAGCTCCTACAATGAGCAGTTCTTC. V usage is TRBV12-3 or TRBV12-4 and J usage is TRBJ2-1, with TRBD2 as a possible D gene (6 bases). The CDR3 spans 17 residues. The V end lost 5 bases, the J end lost 0 bases, and 17 bases lay between the germline ends.

This clonotype was seen once. The V gene is TRBV25-1, the J gene TRBJ2-7, with D tentatively TRBD1 (6 bases). Germline lookup yields CDR1 MGHDK and CDR2 SYGVNS. The CDR3 runs 12 residues. Trimming took 6 bases from V and 2 from J, leaving 8 bases between them. The DNA of the CDR3 is TGTGCCAGCAGCTCAGGGGCCTACGAGCAGTACTTC. This gives the protein CASSSGAYEQYF.

The chain has TRBV20-1 and TRBJ2-3; 9 nucleotides match TRBD1. V lost 0 bases and J lost 3; bases outside the gene matches: 10. Germline CDR1 is DFQATT and CDR2 is SNEGSKA (reference sequence). The CDR3 contains 17 residues. The CDR3, as DNA: TGCAGTGCTAGAGAGTCCAGGGACAGGGTTGTAACAGATACGCAGTATTTT. Translating it yields CSARESRDRVVTDTQYF.

This clonotype came up many times. The chain links TRBV4-3 to TRBJ2-6; D is unclear. Deletions cut 4 bases from V and 0 bases from J, with 1 base between. This CDR3 has 13 amino acids. From germline, CDR1 is LGHNA and CDR2 YSLEER. The CDR3 coding sequence is TGCGCCAGCAGCCCCTCTGGGGCCAACGTCCTGACTTTC. Protein product: CASSPSGANVLTF.

This clonotype showed up just a few times. V usage is TRBV29-1 and J usage is TRBJ2-5; 7 positions agree with TRBD1. V was pared by 6 bases and J by 2 bases, with 12 bases of the junction left unmatched. This CDR3 region has 15 residues. Germline CDR1 and CDR2: SQVTM and ANQGSEA. The CDR3 region has the DNA TGCAGCGTGGAACAGGGGATCGCGGTACAAGAGACCCAGTACTTC. This codes for CSVEQGIAVQETQYF.

This clonotype was found a few times. V is TRBV20-1 and J is TRBJ2-2; 12 nucleotides agree with TRBD1. V dropped 1 base and J dropped 2; count of bases not matched to a gene: 5. The CDR3 runs 17 residues. The germline V gene has CDR1 DFQATT and CDR2 SNEGSKA (reference sequence). CDR3 nucleotide sequence: TGCAGTGCTAGAGCCGGGACAGGGGGCCCTAACACCGGGGAGCTGTTTTTT. This codes for CSARAGTGGPNTGELFF.

The J gene is TRBJ1-2, the V gene TRBV28, with 7 bases fitting TRBD1. CDR1 MDHEN and CDR2 SYDVKM come from the germline V gene. The length of the CDR3 is 19 residues. J gave up 2 bases and V 6 bases, and 21 bases lay outside the gene matches. CDR3 in amino acids: CASSPGGGRRGGKNYGYTF. The CDR3 DNA sequence: TGTGCCAGCAGCCCTGGCGGGGGGCGCAGGGGGGGTAAGAACTATGGCTACACCTTC.

In this sample, this clonotype turned up a few times. This chain links TRBV28 with TRBJ2-7, with 8 bases lining up with TRBD2. V trimming: 5 bases; J trimming: 7 bases; junction bases outside the gene matches: 13. This CDR3 has 15 amino acids. Germline V gene lookup returns CDR1 MDHEN and CDR2 SYDVKM. The CDR3 spells CASSIPGTRKREQYF. In DNA, the CDR3 is TGTGCCAGCAGTATCCCCGGGACTAGGAAGAGGGAGCAGTACTTC. The full variable domain, in which reference TRBV28 and TRBJ2-7 provide the parts outside the CDR3, is DVKVTQSSRYLVKRTGEKVFLECVQDMDHENMFWYRQDPGLGLRLIYFSYDVKMKEKGDIPEGYSVSREKKERFSLILESASTNQTSMYLCASSIPGTRKREQYFGPGTRLTVT.

In this sample, this clonotype is medium-sized. CDR3 nucleotide sequence: TGTGCCAGCAGCTTGGGGGTGGGAGGGAAACACTCCACCTCTTACACAGATACGCAGTATTTT. This codes for CASSLGVGGKHSTSYTDTQYF. The gene calls are TRBV5-6 and TRBJ2-3, with 7 nucleotides matching TRBD2. The germline gives CDR1 SGHDT, CDR2 YYEEEE. The V segment lost 0 bases and the J segment 2 bases; nucleotides outside the gene matches: 21. The CDR3 covers 21 residues.

The V gene is TRBV2, the J gene TRBJ1-1; D remains unclear. The germline CDR1 and CDR2 sequences are SNHLY and FYNNEI. The CDR3 is 12 amino acids. V gave up 8 bases and J gave up 1 base, with 8 bases separating them. This CDR3 reads CASSWENTEAFF. The CDR3 bases are TGTGCCAGCTCGTGGGAGAACACTGAAGCTTTCTTT. Full variable domain (missing parts from reference TRBV2 and TRBJ1-1): EPEVTQTPSHQVTQMGQEVILRCVPISNHLYFYWYRQILGQKVEFLVSFYNNEISEKSEIFDDQFSVERPDGSNFTLKIRSTKLEDSAMYFCASSWENTEAFFGQGTRLTVV.